This TCR beta chain is drawn from a study of graft-versus-host responses after intestinal transplantation. Overall study: The whole recipient group had anti-thymocyte globulin induction followed by tacrolimus and steroids for roughly three years. The study, taken as a whole, reports: Recipient marrow showed GvH clones, some seen first in ileum or blood. Early post-transplant HvG declines tracked with peak circulating GvH clone levels.

Only in-frame clones appear in the TCRdb table, and some are missing; sequencing was by immunoSEQ multiplex PCR. The table lists about 98,000 clones, about 82% of them singletons. Germline CDR1 reads KGHSH; CDR2 reads LQKENI. The CDR3 is 13 amino acids. Trimming took off 5 bases at V and 3 bases at J, with 11 bases between the two ends. Turning to this clone: Its cognate antigen is unknown.

The sample consisted of PBMCs, taken 255 days after intestinal transplant. The chain employs TRBV18 and TRBJ2-7; D perhaps matches TRBD2 (5 bases). This clonotype originated in a human patient who received an intestinal transplant, so some T cells may come from the graft donor. The CDR3 reads CASSAPAGYEQYF. DNA for the CDR3: TGTGCCAGCTCAGCCCCCGCGGGCTACGAGCAGTACTTC. Variable domain in full (rest from reference TRBV18 and TRBJ2-7): NAGVMQNPRHLVRRRGQEARLRCSPMKGHSHVYWYRQLPEEGLKFMVYLQKENIIDESGMPKERFSAEFPKEGPSILRIQQVVRGDSAAYFCASSAPAGYEQYFGPGTRLTVT.